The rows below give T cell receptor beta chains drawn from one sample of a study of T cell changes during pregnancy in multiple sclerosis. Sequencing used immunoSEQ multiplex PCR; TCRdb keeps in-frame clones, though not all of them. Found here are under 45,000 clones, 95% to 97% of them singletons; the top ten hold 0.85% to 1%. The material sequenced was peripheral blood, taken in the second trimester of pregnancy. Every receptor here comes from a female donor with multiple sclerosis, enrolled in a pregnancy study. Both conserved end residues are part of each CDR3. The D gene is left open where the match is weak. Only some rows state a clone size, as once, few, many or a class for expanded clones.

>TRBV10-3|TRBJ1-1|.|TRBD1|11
TGTGCCATCAGTAAGACAGGGGAAGCTTTCTTT
CAISKTGEAFF
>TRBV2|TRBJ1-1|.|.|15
TGTGCCAGCAGCCTACCCCCCGGGATGAACACTGAAGCTTTCTTT
CASSLPPGMNTEAFF
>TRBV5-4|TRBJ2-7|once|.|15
TGTGCCAGCAGCTTGGAACCTAGCGCCTCCTACGAGCAGTACTTC
CASSLEPSASYEQYF
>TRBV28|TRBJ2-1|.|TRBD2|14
TGTGCCAGCAGATCAAGCGGGAGTGTCAATGAGCAGTTCTTC
CASRSSGSVNEQFF
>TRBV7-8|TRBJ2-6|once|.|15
TGTGCCAGCAGCTTCGGGGATACTGGGGCCAACGTCCTGACTTTC
CASSFGDTGANVLTF
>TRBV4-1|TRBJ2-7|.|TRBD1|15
TGCGCCAGCAGCCTAGACGGGACAGGGGATCGCGAGCAGTACTTC
CASSLDGTGDREQYF
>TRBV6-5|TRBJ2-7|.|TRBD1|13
TGTGCCAGCAGTTATCAAGACAGGGGCGAGCAGTACTTC
CASSYQDRGEQYF
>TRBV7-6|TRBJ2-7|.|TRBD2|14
TGTGCCAGCAGCTTAGCGGGAGGGCTGGGGGAGCAGTACTTC
CASSLAGGLGEQYF
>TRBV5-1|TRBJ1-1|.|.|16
TGCGCCAGCAGCTTGTTTGGTTCCCACCCGCGGGCTGAAGCTTTCTTT
CASSLFGSHPRAEAFF
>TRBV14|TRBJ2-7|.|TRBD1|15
TGTGCCAGCAGCCGGGGACAGGGGGCCGGCGCCGAGCAGTACTTC
CASSRGQGAGAEQYF
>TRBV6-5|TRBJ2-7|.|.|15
TGTGCCAGCAGTCCCTCTCCGGGTCGTTCCTACGAGCAGTACTTC
CASSPSPGRSYEQYF
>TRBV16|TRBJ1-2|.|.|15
TGTGCCAGCAGCCCCGGGACTCCGTCTAACTATGGCTACACCTTC
CASSPGTPSNYGYTF
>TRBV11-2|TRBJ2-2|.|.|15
TGTGCCAGCAGCTTAAACAGGGCTAGCACCGGGGAGCTGTTTTTT
CASSLNRASTGELFF
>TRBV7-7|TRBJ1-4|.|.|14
TGTGCCAGCAGCTTGAATAAAGCGAGCGAAAAACTGTTTTTT
CASSLNKASEKLFF
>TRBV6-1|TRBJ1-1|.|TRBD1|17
TGTGCCAGCAGTGAAGCCTCGAGAGGACAGGGAAGAACTGAAGCTTTCTTT
CASSEASRGQGRTEAFF
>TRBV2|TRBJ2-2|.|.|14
TGTGCCAGCAGTGAACAGGGAGGCACCGGGGAGCTGTTTTTT
CASSEQGGTGELFF
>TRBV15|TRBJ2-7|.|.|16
TGTGCCACCAGCAGAGACAAGCGATCTAGCGTTGACGAGCAGTACTTC
CATSRDKRSSVDEQYF
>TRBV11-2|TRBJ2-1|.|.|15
TGTGCCAGCAGCTTAGATGCGAGGGGGTTTGATGAGCAGTTCTTC
CASSLDARGFDEQFF
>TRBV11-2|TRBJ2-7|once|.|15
TGTGCCAGCAGCTTAATCGGTCGACAGCACTACGAGCAGTACTTC
CASSLIGRQHYEQYF
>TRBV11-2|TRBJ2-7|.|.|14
TGTGCCAGCAGCTACGAGGACTCTTCCTACGAGCAGTACTTC
CASSYEDSSYEQYF
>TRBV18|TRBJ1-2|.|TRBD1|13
TGTGCCAGCTCAAGCCGGGACAGGTCTGGCTACACCTTC
CASSSRDRSGYTF
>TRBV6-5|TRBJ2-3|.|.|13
TGTGCCAGCAGTCCGCTGGCCACAGATACGCAGTATTTT
CASSPLATDTQYF
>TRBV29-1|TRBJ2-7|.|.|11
TGCAGCGTTGGGGCAGGGTACGAGCAGTACTTC
CSVGAGYEQYF
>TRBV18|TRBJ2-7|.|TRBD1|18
TGTGCCAGCTCACCGGGCCGTGGGTCCAGGGGGCCATCCTACGAGCAGTACTTC
CASSPGRGSRGPSYEQYF
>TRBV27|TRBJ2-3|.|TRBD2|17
TGTGCCAGCAGTTTCCACGGGAGGGTAGCGGCCCCGGATACGCAGTATTTT
CASSFHGRVAAPDTQYF
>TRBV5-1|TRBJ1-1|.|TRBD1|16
TGCGCCAGCAGCTTCGACAGGGGCATGGAACACACTGAAGCTTTCTTT
CASSFDRGMEHTEAFF